This T cell receptor (beta chain) stems from a study of regulatory T cells in long-lasting Graves disease (dated by TCRdb to the early 2020s). Some background on the complete study: Persistent Graves' disease was defined as antithyroid drug treatment for over 5 years with persistently positive TSH receptor autoantibodies. This study used TCR sequencing and RNA sequencing of peripheral blood to compare persistent Graves' disease patients against newly diagnosed Graves' disease patients. The study was conducted in China and was registered as a clinical trial. Persistent Graves' disease patients in the clinical cohort had taken antithyroid drugs for about 9.7 years on average. A total of roughly 35 samples underwent TCR sequencing: around 13 from persistent and about 20 from newly diagnosed Graves' disease patients. Overall results and qualifications from the work: As a limitation, the authors acknowledged that the small sample size may reduce accuracy. TRBV28, TRBJ1-2 and TRBJ2-5 were preferentially used in persistent disease, while TRBV20-1 and TRBJ2-1 were favored in newly diagnosed disease. Lower TCR Shannon entropy and fewer highly expanded clones were observed in persistent Graves' disease patients than in newly diagnosed patients, which suggested clonal expansion. A larger number of public clonotypes was shared among persistent patients (approximately 3,000) than among newly diagnosed patients (approximately 1,000). Only the TCR beta chain was sequenced and analyzed. Peripheral blood alone was examined, since thyroid tissue, which constituted the primary lesion, could not be accessed.

Preparation of the library involved multiplex PCR. Sequencing was performed on an Illumina HiSeq 4000. To build TCR beta libraries, CDR3 regions were amplified by Arm-PCR using iRepertoire HTBI primers. PCR products were gel purified before sequencing. For the original study's pipeline: Across samples, 55 to 80 TRBV and 13 to 15 TRBJ segments were identified and used for gene usage analysis of CDR3 amino acid clonotypes. COPE and FqMerger were used to merge the filtered high-quality paired reads into contigs. BLAST was used to align contigs to IMGT TRBV, TRBD and TRBJ reference genes, with CDR3 defined following IMGT. Any clonotype with a frequency above 0.1% was classified as a highly expanded clone. Shannon entropy was used to measure repertoire diversity, and the Gini coefficient was used to measure V-J evenness. A clonotype was considered public if more than one individual shared it. TCRdb redid the processing of the public reads, applying fastp at Q25 and MiXCR, and retained in-frame beta chains. Each CDR3 protein appears once, grouped with its most common genes and DNA. TCRdb's processing, not the study's, gives the V and J calls here. The sample profile shows more than 350,000 distinct CDR3 sequences; 21% of them were found once. The ten largest account for more than 13% of the sample.

What the time point label conveys for this sample: persistent/refractory GD, antithyroid drugs over 5 years with positive TRAb. RNA was extracted from PBMCs in TRIzol for both TCR sequencing and RNA sequencing. Graves' disease was diagnosed according to American Thyroid Association guidelines. Patients were recruited from an endocrinology department in Xi'an, China. Each patient gave around 9.2 milliliters of peripheral blood, collected in an EDTA anticoagulant tube. Ficoll Paque Plus density gradient separation was used to isolate PBMCs, and no further T cell sorting was done. RNA quality was checked with an Agilent 2100 Bioanalyzer and agarose gel, and concentration with a NanoDrop 2000. This clonotype was counted ten times or more. Its antigen is unknown. One base away there is no much larger clone; base qualities are not given. Reading from cysteine to phenylalanine, the CDR3 counts 15 amino acids. The sequence is cut down to CDR3 DNA, 45 bases in frame from base 1. The germline V gene (reference sequence) yields DFQATT for CDR1 and SNEGSKA for CDR2. The germline V and J ends show losses of 6 bases and 9 bases respectively, and no gene match explains 17 bases of the junction.

The chain is made from TRBV20-1 and TRBJ1-5; 7 central bases correspond to TRBD1. The sequences come from peripheral blood mononuclear cells (PBMCs), collected when the disease was refractory, from a patient treated with antithyroid drugs. The origin of this receptor is a female donor with Graves disease. The CDR3 amino acid sequence is: CSAAIAGGLARPQHF. The nucleotide sequence reads TGCAGTGCGGCAATTGCAGGGGGACTAGCACGGCCCCAGCATTTT.